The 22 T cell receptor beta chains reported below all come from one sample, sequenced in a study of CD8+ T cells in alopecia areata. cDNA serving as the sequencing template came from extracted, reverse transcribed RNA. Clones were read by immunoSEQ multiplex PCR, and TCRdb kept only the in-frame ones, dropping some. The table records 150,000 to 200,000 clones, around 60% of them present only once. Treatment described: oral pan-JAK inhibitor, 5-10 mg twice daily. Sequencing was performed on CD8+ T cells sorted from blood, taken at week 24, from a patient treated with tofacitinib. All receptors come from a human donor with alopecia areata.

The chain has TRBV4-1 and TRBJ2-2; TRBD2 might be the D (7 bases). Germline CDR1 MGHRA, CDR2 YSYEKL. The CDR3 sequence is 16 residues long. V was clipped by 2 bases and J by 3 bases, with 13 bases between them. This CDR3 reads CASSQRGAKDTGELFF. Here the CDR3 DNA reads TGCGCCAGCAGCCAACGGGGGGCGAAGGACACCGGGGAGCTGTTTTTT.

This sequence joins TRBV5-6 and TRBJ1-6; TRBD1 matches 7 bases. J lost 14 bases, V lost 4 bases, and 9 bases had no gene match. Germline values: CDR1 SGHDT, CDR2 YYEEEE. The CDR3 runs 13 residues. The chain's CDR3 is CASSTDRDPTLHF. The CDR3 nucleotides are TGTGCCAGCAGCACTGACAGGGACCCTACCCTCCACTTT.

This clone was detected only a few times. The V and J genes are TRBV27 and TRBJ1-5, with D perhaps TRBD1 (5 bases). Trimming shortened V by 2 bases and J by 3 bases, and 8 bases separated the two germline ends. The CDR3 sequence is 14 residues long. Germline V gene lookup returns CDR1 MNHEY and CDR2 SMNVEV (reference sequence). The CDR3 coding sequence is TGTGCCAGCAGTTTAAACAGGAACAATCAGCCCCAGCATTTT. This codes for CASSLNRNNQPQHF.

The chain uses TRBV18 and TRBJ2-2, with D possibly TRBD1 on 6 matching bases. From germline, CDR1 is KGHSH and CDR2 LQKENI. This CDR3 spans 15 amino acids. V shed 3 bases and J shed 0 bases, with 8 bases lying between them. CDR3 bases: TGTGCCAGCTCACCGTGGGACACGAACACCGGGGAGCTGTTTTTT. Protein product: CASSPWDTNTGELFF.

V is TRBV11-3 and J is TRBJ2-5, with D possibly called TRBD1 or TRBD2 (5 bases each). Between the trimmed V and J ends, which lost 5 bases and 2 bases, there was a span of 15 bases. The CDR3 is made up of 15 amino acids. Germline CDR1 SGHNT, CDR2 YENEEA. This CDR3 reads CASSPSPGRQETQYF. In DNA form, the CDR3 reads TGTGCCAGCAGCCCGTCCCCGGGACGGCAAGAGACCCAGTACTTC.

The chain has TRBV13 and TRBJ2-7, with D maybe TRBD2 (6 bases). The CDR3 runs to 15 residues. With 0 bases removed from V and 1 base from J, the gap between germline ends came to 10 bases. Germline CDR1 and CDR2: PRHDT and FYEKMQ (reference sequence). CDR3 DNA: TGTGCCAGCAGCTTAGGCGGTAGCGGATCCTACGAGCAGTACTTC. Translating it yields CASSLGGSGSYEQYF.

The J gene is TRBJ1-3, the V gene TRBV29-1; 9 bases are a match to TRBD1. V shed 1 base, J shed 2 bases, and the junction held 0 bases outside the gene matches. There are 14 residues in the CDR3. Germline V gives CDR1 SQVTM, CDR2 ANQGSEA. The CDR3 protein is CSVEGDRAGNTIYF. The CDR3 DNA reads TGCAGCGTTGAAGGGGACAGGGCTGGAAACACCATATATTTT.

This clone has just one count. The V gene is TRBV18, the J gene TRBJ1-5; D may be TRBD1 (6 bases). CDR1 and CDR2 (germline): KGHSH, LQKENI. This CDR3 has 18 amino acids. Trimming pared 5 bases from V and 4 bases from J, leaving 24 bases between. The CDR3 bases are TGTGCCAGCTCATCGGAACCTGGGGGGCTAATGAGGAATCAGCCCCAGCATTTT. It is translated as CASSSEPGGLMRNQPQHF.

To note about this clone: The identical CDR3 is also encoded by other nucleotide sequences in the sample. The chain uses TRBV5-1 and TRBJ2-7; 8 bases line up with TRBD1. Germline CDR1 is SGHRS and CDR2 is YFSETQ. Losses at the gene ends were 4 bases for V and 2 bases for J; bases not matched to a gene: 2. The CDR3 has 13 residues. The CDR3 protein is CASSPTGAYEQYF. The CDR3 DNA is TGCGCCAGCAGCCCGACAGGGGCCTACGAGCAGTACTTC.

The CDR3: CASSDGGQGWDNSPLHF. The CDR3 DNA reads as TGTGCCAGCAGTGATGGGGGCCAGGGTTGGGATAATTCACCCCTCCACTTT. The chain combines TRBV2 with TRBJ1-6; TRBD1 is a possible D gene (6 bases). The CDR3 length is 17 residues. Germline V CDR1 and CDR2: SNHLY, FYNNEI. Trimming cost V 3 bases and J 5 bases, with 17 bases left between them.

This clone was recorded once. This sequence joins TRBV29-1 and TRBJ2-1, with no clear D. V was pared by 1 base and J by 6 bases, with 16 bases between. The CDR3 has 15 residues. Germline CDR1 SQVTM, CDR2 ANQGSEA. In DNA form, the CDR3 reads TGCAGCGTTGAAGGCGGAGTGGGTAGTATCAATGAGCAGTTCTTC. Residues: CSVEGGVGSINEQFF.

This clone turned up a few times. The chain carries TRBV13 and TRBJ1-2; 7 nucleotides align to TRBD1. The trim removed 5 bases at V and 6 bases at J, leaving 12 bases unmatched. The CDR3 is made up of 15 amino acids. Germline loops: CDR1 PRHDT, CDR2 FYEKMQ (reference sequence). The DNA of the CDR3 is TGTGCCAGCAGCCCCGTGGGACAGAAAAAGGATGGCTACACCTTC. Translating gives CASSPVGQKKDGYTF.

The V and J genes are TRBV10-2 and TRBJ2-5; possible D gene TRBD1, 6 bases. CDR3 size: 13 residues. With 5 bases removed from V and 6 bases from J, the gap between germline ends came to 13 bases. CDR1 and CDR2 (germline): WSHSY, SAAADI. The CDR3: CASSTGFKQTQYF. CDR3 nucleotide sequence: TGCGCCAGCAGTACAGGGTTTAAGCAGACCCAGTACTTC.

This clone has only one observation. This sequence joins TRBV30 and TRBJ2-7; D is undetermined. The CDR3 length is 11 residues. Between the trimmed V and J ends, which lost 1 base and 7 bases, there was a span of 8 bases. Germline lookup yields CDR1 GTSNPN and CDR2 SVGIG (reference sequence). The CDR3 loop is CAWSDFGEQYF. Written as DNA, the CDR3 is TGTGCCTGGAGTGATTTCGGGGAGCAGTACTTC.

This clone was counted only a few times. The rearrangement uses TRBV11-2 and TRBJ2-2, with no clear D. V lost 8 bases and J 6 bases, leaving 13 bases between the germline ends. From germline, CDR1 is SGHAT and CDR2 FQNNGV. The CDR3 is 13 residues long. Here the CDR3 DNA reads TGTGCCAGCCCAGGTGGCTTTTCCGGGGAGCTGTTTTTT. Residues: CASPGGFSGELFF.

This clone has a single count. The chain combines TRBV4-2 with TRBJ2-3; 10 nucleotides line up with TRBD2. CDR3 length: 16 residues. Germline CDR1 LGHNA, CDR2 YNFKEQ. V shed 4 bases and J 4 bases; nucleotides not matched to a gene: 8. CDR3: CASSPQRGGFPDTQYF. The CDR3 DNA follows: TGTGCCAGCAGCCCACAGCGGGGGGGCTTCCCAGATACGCAGTATTTT.

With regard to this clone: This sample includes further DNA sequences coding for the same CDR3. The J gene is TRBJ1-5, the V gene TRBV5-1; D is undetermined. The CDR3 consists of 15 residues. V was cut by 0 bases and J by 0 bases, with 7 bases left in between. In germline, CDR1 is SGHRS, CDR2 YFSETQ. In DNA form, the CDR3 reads TGCGCCAGCAGCTTGGCTGGGAATAGCAATCAGCCCCAGCATTTT. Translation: CASSLAGNSNQPQHF.

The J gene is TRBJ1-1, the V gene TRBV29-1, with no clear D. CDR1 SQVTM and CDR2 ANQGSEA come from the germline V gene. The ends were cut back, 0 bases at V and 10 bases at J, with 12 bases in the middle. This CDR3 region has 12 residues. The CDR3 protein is CSVEDDLGGAFF. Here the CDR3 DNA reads TGCAGCGTTGAAGACGACTTGGGAGGAGCTTTCTTT.

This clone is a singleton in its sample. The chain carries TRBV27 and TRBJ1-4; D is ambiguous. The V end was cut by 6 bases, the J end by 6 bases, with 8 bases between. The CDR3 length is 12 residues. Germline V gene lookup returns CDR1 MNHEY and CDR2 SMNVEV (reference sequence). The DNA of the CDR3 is TGTGCCAGCAGGAGAAGTGATGAAAAACTGTTTTTT. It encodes CASRRSDEKLFF.

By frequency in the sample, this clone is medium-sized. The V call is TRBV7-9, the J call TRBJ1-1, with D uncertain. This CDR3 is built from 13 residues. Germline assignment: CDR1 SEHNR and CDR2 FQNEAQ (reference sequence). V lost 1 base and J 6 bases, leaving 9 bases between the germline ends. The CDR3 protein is CASSLVTGSEAFF. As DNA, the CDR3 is TGTGCCAGCAGCTTAGTCACCGGGTCTGAAGCTTTCTTT.

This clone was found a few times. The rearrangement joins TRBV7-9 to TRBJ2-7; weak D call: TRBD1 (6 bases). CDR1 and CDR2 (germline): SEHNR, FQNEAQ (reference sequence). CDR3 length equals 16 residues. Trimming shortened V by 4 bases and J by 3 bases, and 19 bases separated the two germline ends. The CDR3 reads CASSSTPTGSYYEQYF. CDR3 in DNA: TGTGCCAGCAGCTCAACTCCTACAGGGTCCTACTACGAGCAGTACTTC.

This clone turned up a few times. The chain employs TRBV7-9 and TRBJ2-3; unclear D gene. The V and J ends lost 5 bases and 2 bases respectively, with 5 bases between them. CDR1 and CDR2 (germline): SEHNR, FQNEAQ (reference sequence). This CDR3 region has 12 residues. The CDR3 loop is CASSGDTDTQYF. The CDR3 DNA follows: TGTGCCAGCAGCGGCGACACAGATACGCAGTATTTT.